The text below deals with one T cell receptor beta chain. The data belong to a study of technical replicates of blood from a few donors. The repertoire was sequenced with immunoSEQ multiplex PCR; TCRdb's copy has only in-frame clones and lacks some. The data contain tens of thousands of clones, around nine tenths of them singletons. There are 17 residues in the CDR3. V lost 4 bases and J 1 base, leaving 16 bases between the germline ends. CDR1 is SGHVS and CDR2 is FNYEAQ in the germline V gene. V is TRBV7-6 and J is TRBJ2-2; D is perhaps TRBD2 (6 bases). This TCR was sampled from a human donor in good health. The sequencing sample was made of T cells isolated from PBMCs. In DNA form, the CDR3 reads TGTGCCAGCAGCTCCCGGTTGGGGGGAGGGAACACCGGGGAGCTGTTTTTT. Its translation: CASSSRLGGGNTGELFF.